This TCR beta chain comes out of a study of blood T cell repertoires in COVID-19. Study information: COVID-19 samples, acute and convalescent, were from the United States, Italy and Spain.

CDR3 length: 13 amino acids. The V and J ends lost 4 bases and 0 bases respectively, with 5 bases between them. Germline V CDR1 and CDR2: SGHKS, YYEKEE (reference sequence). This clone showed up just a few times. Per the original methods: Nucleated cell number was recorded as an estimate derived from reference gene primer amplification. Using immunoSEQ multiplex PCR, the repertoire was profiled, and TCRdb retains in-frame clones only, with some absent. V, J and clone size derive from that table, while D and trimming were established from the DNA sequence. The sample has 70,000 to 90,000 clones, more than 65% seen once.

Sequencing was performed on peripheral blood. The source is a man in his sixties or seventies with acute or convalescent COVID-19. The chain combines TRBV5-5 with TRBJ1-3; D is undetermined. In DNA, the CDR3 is TGTGCCAGCAGCACGAGCTCTGGAAACACCATATATTTT. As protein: CASSTSSGNTIYF.